These 22 T cell receptor beta chains were all obtained from the same sample, sequenced in a study of T cells after yellow fever vaccination. TCRdb passed the 5' RACE reads through MiXCR, listing each CDR3 protein once. The sample shows some 120,000 distinct CDR3 sequences, roughly 15% of them seen only once. The sequencing used CD8+ T cells sorted from PBMCs, collected 5 days after the yellow fever booster vaccination. The receptor source for this set is a man aged 18 to 29 who received the YFV17D yellow fever vaccine.

The chain joins TRBV18 to TRBJ1-5, with 7 bases that match TRBD1. Unmatched junction bases numbered 5, after V lost 3 bases and J lost 6 bases. The germline V gene encodes CDR1 KGHSH and CDR2 LQKENI. The CDR3 has 14 residues. This CDR3 reads CASSPDRAGQPQHF. CDR3 DNA: TGTGCCAGCTCACCTGACAGGGCGGGTCAGCCCCAGCATTTT.

This clonotype was picked up a small number of times. The rearrangement joins TRBV3-1 to TRBJ1-2, with a possible D match to TRBD1 (6 bases). Per germline, CDR1 LGHDT and CDR2 YNNKEL (reference sequence). The CDR3 length is 14 residues. Trimming pared 2 bases from V and 8 bases from J, leaving 15 bases between. The CDR3 here is CASSQRKGGHGYTF. The CDR3 DNA reads as TGTGCCAGCAGCCAACGAAAGGGGGGGCACGGCTACACCTTC.

This chain connects TRBV9 to TRBJ2-7; TRBD2 matches at 7 bases. CDR3 length equals 13 residues. The V gene end was trimmed by 4 bases and the J gene end by 6 bases; junction bases not matched to a gene: 7. Germline assignment: CDR1 SGDLS and CDR2 YYNGEE. CDR3 region: CASSPKTSLEQYV. The DNA of the CDR3 is TGTGCCAGCAGCCCTAAGACTAGCCTCGAGCAGTACGTC.

CDR3 amino acids: CASSRTSNTEAFF. The CDR3, as DNA: TGCGCCAGCAGCCGCACTTCGAACACTGAAGCTTTCTTT. This sequence joins TRBV4-1 and TRBJ1-1; D is ambiguous. The CDR3 totals 13 residues. Germline V gene lookup returns CDR1 MGHRA and CDR2 YSYEKL. V lost 4 bases and J 1 base, leaving 7 bases between the germline ends.

This clonotype was detected once. The chain couples TRBV6-6 to TRBJ1-1, with a tentative D call TRBD1 (5 bases). The length of the CDR3 is 14 residues. CDR1 and CDR2 (germline): MNHNY, SVGAGI (reference sequence). V lost 4 bases and J lost 4, with 13 bases in between. The CDR3, as DNA: TGTGCCAGCAGTTCCCGTGACAGTACCACTGAAGCTTTCTTT. Its translation: CASSSRDSTTEAFF.

This clonotype occurred a few times. V usage is TRBV28 and J usage is TRBJ1-1; D is uncertain. Trimming pared 7 bases from V and 7 bases from J, leaving 19 bases between. Germline CDR1 and CDR2: MDHEN and SYDVKM. This CDR3 contains 14 residues. CDR3 sequence: CASNRLLFAGEAFF. The CDR3 region has the DNA TGTGCCAGCAACCGGCTACTTTTCGCCGGTGAAGCTTTCTTT.

This clonotype was detected a few times. The V call is TRBV9, the J call TRBJ2-3, with 8 bases aligning to TRBD2. Germline V gives CDR1 SGDLS, CDR2 YYNGEE. With V trimmed by 4 bases and J by 5 bases, 12 bases remained unmatched. This CDR3 is 16 amino acids long. CDR3 nucleotide sequence: TGTGCCAGCAGCAACCTTGGGGCGGGGGGCGAAGATACGCAGTATTTT. Encoded protein: CASSNLGAGGEDTQYF. The entire variable domain, with the rest obtained from reference TRBV9 and TRBJ2-3, is as follows: DSGVTQTPKHLITATGQRVTLRCSPRSGDLSVYWYQQSLDQGLQFLIQYYNGEERAKGNILERFSAQQFPDLHSELNLSSLELGDSALYFCASSNLGAGGEDTQYFGPGTRLTVL.

The V gene is TRBV12-3 or TRBV12-4, the J gene TRBJ2-1, with D hard to call. Deletions cut 6 bases from V and 8 bases from J, with 17 bases between. CDR3 length: 14 residues. This chain's CDR3 is CASRPRATGDEQFF. The CDR3 DNA sequence: TGTGCCAGCAGGCCCCGTGCTACTGGGGATGAGCAGTTCTTC.

This clonotype occurred a few times. The genes are TRBV9 and TRBJ2-1; 13 nucleotides line up with TRBD2. Germline assignment: CDR1 SGDLS and CDR2 YYNGEE. CDR3 length: 17 residues. Unmatched junction bases numbered 11, after V lost 3 bases and J lost 8 bases. CDR3 bases: TGTGCCAGCAGCGGACTAGCGGGGGGCTCCCAAGCGGATGAGCAGTTCTTC. Translating it yields CASSGLAGGSQADEQFF.

The rearrangement links TRBV29-1 to TRBJ2-7; 8 bases map to TRBD1. CDR3 length: 14 amino acids. Germline V gene lookup returns CDR1 SQVTM and CDR2 ANQGSEA. The J segment lost 3 bases and the V segment lost 3 bases, leaving 7 bases of the junction unmatched. CDR3 sequence: CSVEPTGAGYEQYF. As DNA, the CDR3 is TGCAGCGTTGAGCCGACAGGGGCGGGCTACGAGCAGTACTTC.

This chain links TRBV6-6 with TRBJ2-7, with TRBD1 as a possible D gene (5 bases). Germline V gene sequence: CDR1 MNHNY, CDR2 SVGAGI (reference sequence). The CDR3 runs to 14 residues. Trimming stripped 6 bases from V and 2 bases from J, with 14 bases between. The CDR3 DNA reads TGTGCCAGCAGCACCCCAGGGAAACCCTACGAGCAGTACGTC. This sequence encodes CASSTPGKPYEQYV.

The J gene is TRBJ2-5, the V gene TRBV7-8, with 10 nucleotides matching TRBD2. The CDR3 has 16 residues. V was pared by 2 bases and J by 2 bases, with 5 bases of the junction left unmatched. Germline V gives CDR1 SGHVS, CDR2 FQNEAQ. The CDR3 loop is CASSLPKAGGQETQYF. The CDR3 bases are TGTGCCAGCAGCTTACCTAAAGCGGGGGGGCAAGAGACCCAGTACTTC.

This clonotype has only a few counts. V and J are TRBV7-6 and TRBJ2-2; D gene uncertain. Germline V gene lookup returns CDR1 SGHVS and CDR2 FNYEAQ. Trimming stripped 5 bases from V and 4 bases from J, with 14 bases between. CDR3 length: 15 residues. The CDR3 reads CASSPRPGPTGELFF. CDR3 in DNA: TGTGCCAGCAGCCCCAGACCGGGTCCCACCGGGGAGCTGTTTTTT.

V and J are TRBV4-3 and TRBJ2-1; 9 nucleotides match TRBD2. The CDR3 extends over 18 amino acids. CDR1 is LGHNA and CDR2 is YSLEER in the germline V gene. V lost 3 bases and J lost 7; bases outside the gene matches: 16. The CDR3 sequence: CASSQDPPGSSGVNEQFF. In DNA form, the CDR3 reads TGCGCCAGCAGCCAGGATCCCCCGGGGTCTAGCGGGGTTAATGAGCAGTTCTTC.

The rearrangement uses TRBV6-4 and TRBJ1-2, with D tentatively TRBD1 (6 bases). Trimming shortened V by 3 bases and J by 7 bases, and 12 bases separated the two germline ends. Germline loops: CDR1 MRHNA, CDR2 SNTAGT. The CDR3 is made up of 13 amino acids. The CDR3 DNA sequence: TGTGCCAGCAGTGAAACAGGGAGTGCTGGCTACACCTTC. Protein product: CASSETGSAGYTF.

The chain joins TRBV7-8 to TRBJ2-7; D is uncertain. The CDR3 sequence is 13 residues long. From germline, CDR1 is SGHVS and CDR2 FQNEAQ. CDR3 sequence (DNA): TGTGCCAGCAGCTCTAGTGGTCCTTACGAGCAGAACGTC. It yields the protein CASSSSGPYEQNV.

This clonotype has a handful of counts. J is TRBJ2-1 and V is TRBV7-6; 10 bases map to TRBD2. CDR1 SGHVS and CDR2 FNYEAQ come from the germline V gene. J was trimmed by 2 bases and V by 0 bases; bases with no gene match: 10. The CDR3 extends over 19 amino acids. The CDR3 bases are TGTGCCAGCAGCTTAGCGCCAGCGGGGGGGCCTGGTCCCTACAATGAGCAGTTCTTC. Its translation is CASSLAPAGGPGPYNEQFF.

The CDR3 loop is CASSFSSSLFF. The CDR3 bases are TGTGCCAGCAGTTTCAGCTCGTCGCTGTTTTTT. The chain couples TRBV12-3 or TRBV12-4 to TRBJ2-2; D unresolved. The CDR3 is 11 residues long. The V and J ends lost 3 bases and 13 bases respectively, with 9 bases between them.

The V and J genes are TRBV11-2 and TRBJ1-2, with D perhaps matching TRBD1 (6 bases). This CDR3 contains 17 residues. Deletions cut 1 base from V and 6 bases from J, with 21 bases between. Germline CDR1 SGHAT, CDR2 FQNNGV. The CDR3 sequence is CASSLGSGDLVFDGYTF. CDR3 bases: TGTGCCAGCAGCTTAGGTTCAGGGGATTTGGTTTTTGATGGCTACACCTTC. The whole variable domain, filled in from reference TRBV11-2 and TRBJ1-2, reads EAGVAQSPRYKIIEKRQSVAFWCNPISGHATLYWYQQILGQGPKLLIQFQNNGVVDDSQLPKDRFSAERLKGVDSTLKIQPAKLEDSAVYLCASSLGSGDLVFDGYTFGSGTRLTVV.

The chain is built from TRBV12-3 or TRBV12-4 and TRBJ1-3; 9 bases agree with TRBD1. Trimming at V came to 6 bases and at J to 2 bases, leaving 2 bases not matched to a gene. The CDR3 runs to 14 residues. CDR3 sequence: CASRDRGTGNTIYF. The CDR3 DNA follows: TGTGCCAGCAGAGACAGGGGGACTGGAAACACCATATATTTT.

This clonotype was picked up a small number of times. The V and J genes are TRBV15 and TRBJ2-2, with TRBD2 matching over 9 bases. The CDR3 runs 15 residues. The germline CDR1 and CDR2 sequences are LNHNV and YYDKDF (reference sequence). V gave up 0 bases and J gave up 7 bases; unmatched junction bases: 3. The CDR3 DNA sequence: TGTGCCACCAGCAGAGAAGCGGGGGGTGACGGGGAGCTGTTTTTT. Translation: CATSREAGGDGELFF. Filled out from reference TRBV15 and TRBJ2-2, the complete variable domain reads DAMVIQNPRYQVTQFGKPVTLSCSQTLNHNVMYWYQQKSSQAPKLLFHYYDKDFNNEADTPDNFQSRRPNTSFCFLDIRSPGLGDTAMYLCATSREAGGDGELFFGEGSRLTVL.

The chain recombines TRBV6-5 with TRBJ1-1, with D uncertain. The germline gives CDR1 MNHEY, CDR2 SVGAGI. This CDR3 contains 14 residues. The V end lost 0 bases, the J end lost 3 bases, and 8 bases lay between the germline ends. CDR3 DNA sequence: TGTGCCAGCAGTTACTCCGGGGAGTACACTGAAGCTTTCTTT. Encoded protein: CASSYSGEYTEAFF.